These 21 T cell receptor beta chains came from one sample sequenced in a study of regulatory T cells in long-lasting Graves disease. The time point here: newly diagnosed GD, antithyroid drugs for less than 3 months. Isolated PBMC RNA provided the starting material for the TCR library. Arm-PCR of CDR3 regions and iRepertoire HTBI primers were the basis on which TCR beta libraries were built. TCRdb used MiXCR to reprocess the multiplex PCR reads, holding one entry per CDR3 protein. The sample has around 250,000 distinct CDR3 sequences, 20% to 25% seen once. The sequencing used peripheral blood mononuclear cells (PBMCs), collected at new diagnosis, from a patient treated with antithyroid drugs. The receptors originated from a female donor with Graves disease.

This clonotype was detected ten times or more. The V call is TRBV5-1, the J call TRBJ2-1; D perhaps matches TRBD1 (6 bases). There are 13 residues in the CDR3. CDR1 is SGHRS and CDR2 is YFSETQ in the germline V gene. The ends were cut back, 2 bases at V and 10 bases at J, with 13 bases in the middle. The CDR3 DNA follows: TGCGCCAGCAGCTTACCGGGACAAACGGAGCAGTTCTTC. It codes for CASSLPGQTEQFF. Complete variable domain (other parts from reference TRBV5-1 and TRBJ2-1): KAGVTQTPRYLIKTRGQQVTLSCSPISGHRSVSWYQQTPGQGLQFLFEYFSETQRNKGNFPGRFSGRQFSNSRSEMNVSTLELGDSALYLCASSLPGQTEQFFGPGTRLTVL.

This clonotype was recorded many times. The CDR3 sequence: CASSLEGQGEDYGYTF. In DNA form, the CDR3 reads TGTGCCAGCAGCTTAGAGGGACAGGGGGAAGACTATGGCTACACCTTC. V usage is TRBV11-2 and J usage is TRBJ1-2; 11 bases map to TRBD1. The CDR3 is 16 residues long. Germline V gives CDR1 SGHAT, CDR2 FQNNGV. The J segment lost 3 bases and the V segment lost 0 bases, leaving 3 bases of the junction unmatched.

The chain couples TRBV19 to TRBJ1-6, with D perhaps matching TRBD1 (6 bases). Germline V CDR1 and CDR2: LNHDA, SQIVND (reference sequence). The CDR3 runs 16 residues. V lost 3 bases and J 0 bases, leaving 9 bases between the germline ends. In DNA, the CDR3 is TGTGCCAGTAGTATGATGGACAGCTCCTATAATTCACCCCTCCACTTT. Its protein is CASSMMDSSYNSPLHF.

The chain carries TRBV6-2 or TRBV6-3 and TRBJ1-1; tentative D call: TRBD1 (5 bases). Germline V gives CDR1 MNHEY, CDR2 SVGEGT. This CDR3 contains 13 residues. Trimming took 2 bases from V and 12 from J, leaving 16 bases between them. CDR3 nucleotide sequence: TGTGCCAGCAGTTACCCCGGACACCGGGCTTCTTTCTTT. This codes for CASSYPGHRASFF.

This clonotype came up a few times. The V gene is TRBV28, the J gene TRBJ2-1, with unresolved D. Trimming left V 3 bases short and J 10 bases short, with 4 bases between. This CDR3 is 10 amino acids long. The germline gives CDR1 MDHEN, CDR2 SYDVKM. CDR3 sequence: CASSFREQFF. The CDR3 DNA is TGTGCCAGCAGTTTCAGGGAGCAGTTCTTC.

This clonotype was seen a few times. The chain couples TRBV6-5 to TRBJ1-6; D gene unclear. With 2 bases removed from V and 7 bases from J, the gap between germline ends came to 6 bases. Germline V CDR1 and CDR2: MNHEY, SVGAGI. The CDR3 spans 13 residues. The CDR3 bases are TGTGCCAGCAGTTACGGGCCGAATTCACCCCTCCACTTT. It codes for CASSYGPNSPLHF.

This clonotype showed up just a few times. This chain connects TRBV6-1 to TRBJ1-3; D is perhaps TRBD1 (6 bases). The germline V gene has CDR1 MNHNS and CDR2 SASEGT. V was clipped by 6 bases and J by 5 bases, with 11 bases between them. The CDR3 sequence is 13 residues long. The CDR3 spells CASRRTDRNTIYF. For the CDR3, the DNA is TGTGCCAGCAGGCGGACAGACCGAAACACCATATATTTT.

The sample holds many counts of this clonotype. This chain connects TRBV2 to TRBJ2-1; TRBD1 matches at 7 bases. Near its end, the DNA agrees better with TRBJ2-5, so the J call may be wrong. Germline V CDR1 and CDR2: SNHLY, FYNNEI. The CDR3 consists of 15 residues. The CDR3 bases are TGTGCCAGCAGTGAGACAGGGTCGCGGCAAGAGACCCAGTACTTC. This codes for CASSETGSRQETQYF.

This clonotype came up many times. The DNA for the CDR3 is TGCAGCGTCGGGGGGGGGCAAATCTATGGCTACACCTTC. This encodes CSVGGGQIYGYTF. The chain links TRBV29-1 to TRBJ1-2, with D maybe TRBD1 (6 bases). Per the germline V gene, CDR1 is SQVTM and CDR2 is ANQGSEA. The CDR3 is made up of 13 amino acids. V lost 6 bases and J 4 bases, leaving 15 bases between the germline ends. The full variable domain, its missing parts supplied by reference TRBV29-1 and TRBJ1-2, is SAVISQKPSRDICQRGTSLTIQCQVDSQVTMMFWYRQQPGQSLTLIATANQGSEATYESGFVIDKFPISRPNLTFSTLTVSNMSPEDSSIYLCSVGGGQIYGYTFGSGTRLTVV.

This clonotype was observed a handful of times. A much larger clone lies a single base off, so this may be a read error. The conserved phenylalanine or tryptophan is not found at the CDR3 terminus, so this likely reflects a read error. The gene calls are TRBV7-3 and TRBJ2-3; no clear D. V lost 1 base to trimming and J lost 2 bases, with 7 bases between them. The CDR3 is 14 amino acids. Germline V lookup: CDR1 SGHTA, CDR2 FQGTGA. DNA of the CDR3: TGTGCCAGCAGCTTAATTGGTATCACAGATACGCAGTATTCT. It yields the protein CASSLIGITDTQYS.

Many counts were recorded for this clonotype. The rearrangement uses TRBV7-2 and TRBJ1-1, with 9 bases matching TRBD1. This CDR3 comprises 17 residues. In germline, CDR1 is SGHTA, CDR2 FQGNSA. V was pared by 5 bases and J by 6 bases, with 16 bases of the junction left unmatched. In DNA, the CDR3 is TGTGCCAGCAGCCCCAGTCCCGGGACAGGGAGCGGGGCTGAAGCTTTCTTT. This gives the protein CASSPSPGTGSGAEAFF.

This clonotype has more than one count but fewer than ten. V gene TRBV10-3 combines with J gene TRBJ1-2; possible D gene TRBD1, 6 bases. This CDR3 contains 16 residues. The germline gives CDR1 ENHRY, CDR2 SYGVKD. V was trimmed by 0 bases and J by 0 bases, leaving 11 bases between them. The chain's CDR3 is CAISESAGAANYGYTF. CDR3 nucleotides: TGTGCCATCAGTGAGTCGGCGGGGGCAGCTAACTATGGCTACACCTTC.

This clonotype was counted at least ten times. CDR3 loop: CSALNLQGLVDEQYF. The CDR3 DNA reads as TGCAGCGCTCTTAACTTACAGGGGTTGGTCGACGAGCAGTACTTC. This rearrangement joins TRBV29-1 to TRBJ2-7; 7 nucleotides align to TRBD1. Germline V lookup: CDR1 SQVTM, CDR2 ANQGSEA. Trimming cost V 7 bases and J 5 bases; bases outside gene matches: 17. This CDR3 has 15 amino acids.

This clonotype came up many times. The chain carries TRBV5-1 and TRBJ2-1; D gene ambiguous. Matching the DNA end better, TRBJ2-5 makes the J call doubtful. The CDR3 runs 14 residues. Germline CDR1 is SGHRS and CDR2 is YFSETQ. The CDR3 protein is CASSTGGSQETQYF. In DNA, the CDR3 is TGCGCCAGCAGCACCGGTGGTAGTCAAGAGACCCAGTACTTC.

In this sample, this clonotype turned up many times. The rearrangement uses TRBV5-1 and TRBJ1-6, with D tentatively TRBD1 (6 bases). The CDR3 consists of 14 residues. V lost 2 bases and J lost 6, with 9 bases in between. The germline V gene encodes CDR1 SGHRS and CDR2 YFSETQ. The DNA of the CDR3 is TGCGCCAGCAGCTTCGGACAGAGTAATTCACCCCTCCACTTT. It translates to CASSFGQSNSPLHF. Based on the CDR3 plus reference TRBV5-1 and TRBJ1-6, the full variable domain is KAGVTQTPRYLIKTRGQQVTLSCSPISGHRSVSWYQQTPGQGLQFLFEYFSETQRNKGNFPGRFSGRQFSNSRSEMNVSTLELGDSALYLCASSFGQSNSPLHFGNGTRLTVT.

In its sample, this clonotype was seen many times. The chain couples TRBV7-8 to TRBJ2-1; D is possibly TRBD1 or TRBD2 (5 bases each). This CDR3 has 14 residues. V lost 4 bases and J lost 1, with 8 bases in between. Germline assignment: CDR1 SGHVS and CDR2 FQNEAQ. The CDR3 protein is CASSWDDSYNEQFF. The CDR3 DNA follows: TGTGCCAGCAGCTGGGACGATTCCTACAATGAGCAGTTCTTC.

This clonotype has at least ten counts. The genes are TRBV30 and TRBJ2-7; 9 positions agree with TRBD1. The CDR3 covers 16 residues. Trimming cost V 2 bases and J 2 bases; bases outside gene matches: 10. Germline CDR1 GTSNPN, CDR2 SVGIG (reference sequence). CDR3 sequence (DNA): TGTGCCTGGAGTCGGAGTCGGACAGGGGACCCCTACGAGCAGTACTTC. Amino acid sequence: CAWSRSRTGDPYEQYF.

This clonotype was counted many times. The gene calls are TRBV6-1 and TRBJ1-5; TRBD1 might be the D (5 bases). CDR3 length: 15 amino acids. Trimming pared 11 bases from V and 3 bases from J, leaving 20 bases between. CDR1 is MNHNS, CDR2 SASEGT, per germline. The CDR3 DNA is TGTGCCGTGGGGAAGGGGCTGGACTACAATCAGCCCCAGCATTTT. Translated: CAVGKGLDYNQPQHF.

Worth noting for this clonotype: A much larger clone sits a single nucleotide away, making a read error possible. The chain uses TRBV7-2 and TRBJ1-2, with D tentatively TRBD1 (5 bases). Germline V CDR1 and CDR2: SGHTA, FQGNSA. The CDR3 is 17 residues long. This chain's CDR3 is CASSQERVTAAHYGHTF. DNA for the CDR3: TGCGCCAGCAGCCAAGAGAGGGTGACAGCAGCTCACTATGGCCACACCTTC.

This clonotype was recorded at least ten times. V gene TRBV20-1 combines with J gene TRBJ1-4; D ambiguous. V gave up 2 bases and J gave up 9 bases, with 13 bases separating them. The CDR3 totals 13 residues. Germline CDR1 DFQATT, CDR2 SNEGSKA (reference sequence). The CDR3 nucleotides read TGCAGTGCTAGAAGTGGCCTCGGGCAAAAACTGTTTTTT. This codes for CSARSGLGQKLFF.

This clonotype was detected ten times or more. The chain joins TRBV20-1 to TRBJ1-2, with 7 bases matching TRBD1. Unmatched junction bases numbered 8, after V lost 0 bases and J lost 4 bases. Germline CDR1 is DFQATT and CDR2 is SNEGSKA (reference sequence). There are 15 residues in the CDR3. The CDR3 DNA sequence: TGCAGTGCTAGAGAGAGACAGGGAGGCGGCTATGGCTACACCTTC. It yields the protein CSARERQGGGYGYTF.